This passage covers 21 T cell receptor beta chains from one sample sequenced in a study of T cell repertoires in cytomegalovirus infection. What these receptors recognize is not known. TCRdb independently ran MiXCR on the reads; one entry per CDR3 protein. The sample has around 300,000 distinct CDR3 sequences; approximately 22% are singletons. Sample: cultured PBMCs, taken from culture after CMV antigen stimulation. Every receptor here comes from a human donor in good health (CMV status not recorded). Some clones in this sample may be carry-over from other donors' samples.

This sequence joins TRBV4-1 and TRBJ2-5; TRBD1 agrees at 8 bases. Germline V CDR1 and CDR2: MGHRA, YSYEKL. The CDR3 totals 15 residues. Trimming at V came to 4 bases and at J to 5 bases, leaving 9 bases not matched to a gene. The CDR3, as DNA: TGCGCCAGCAGCCGAACCCGACAGGGGTCGGAGACCCAGTACTTC. This encodes CASSRTRQGSETQYF.

This clonotype has at least ten counts. The J gene is TRBJ2-1, the V gene TRBV7-2; D ambiguous. Deletions cut 5 bases from V and 7 bases from J, with 15 bases between. Germline lookup yields CDR1 SGHTA and CDR2 FQGNSA. CDR3 length equals 14 residues. Here the CDR3 reads CASSAVGTSNEQFF. Here the CDR3 DNA reads TGTGCCAGCAGCGCAGTGGGTACTTCGAATGAGCAGTTCTTC.

The rearrangement links TRBV12-3 or TRBV12-4 to TRBJ2-3, with 12 bases fitting TRBD2. The CDR3 runs to 19 residues. With 2 bases clipped from V and 3 bases from J, the junction kept 12 bases outside the gene matches. CDR3 amino acids: CASSLSATSGRVKTDTQYF. CDR3 coding DNA: TGTGCCAGCAGTTTATCCGCGACTAGCGGGAGAGTGAAGACAGATACGCAGTATTTT.

This rearrangement joins TRBV6-1 to TRBJ2-1, with 14 nucleotides matching TRBD2. V dropped 6 bases and J dropped 14; count of bases not matched to a gene: 6. Germline V gene data show CDR1 as MNHNS and CDR2 as SASEGT. The CDR3 is made up of 13 amino acids. CDR3 nucleotide sequence: TGTGCCAGCAGGGGACTAGCGGGAGTTTCGGAGTTCTTC. As protein: CASRGLAGVSEFF.

This rearrangement joins TRBV27 to TRBJ1-2, with TRBD1 matching over 8 bases. V lost 6 bases, J lost 7 bases, and 13 bases stayed unmatched. The CDR3 totals 15 residues. From germline, CDR1 is MNHEY and CDR2 SMNVEV (reference sequence). CDR3 sequence: CASRLNPDRAGGYTF. In DNA form, the CDR3 reads TGTGCCAGCAGGCTGAATCCGGACAGGGCCGGTGGCTACACCTTC.

This clonotype was counted ten times or more. This may be a read error, as it is one base from a much larger clone. This chain links TRBV7-2 with TRBJ2-5; D remains unclear. The CDR3 runs 11 residues. From germline, CDR1 is SGHTA and CDR2 FQGNSA. Trimming stripped 6 bases from V and 1 base from J, with 3 bases between. The CDR3 loop is CASRSQETQYF. The CDR3 DNA reads as TGTGCCAGCAGGTCCCAAGAGACCCAGTACTTC. Variable domain in full (rest from reference TRBV7-2 and TRBJ2-5): GAGVSQSPSNKVTEKGKDVELRCDPISGHTALYWYRQSLGQGLEFLIYFQGNSAPDKSGLPSDRFSAERTGGSVSTLTIQRTQQEDSAVYLCASRSQETQYFGPGTRLLVL.

This clonotype was seen ten or more times. The J gene is TRBJ1-4, the V gene TRBV7-6; D call uncertain. Trimming left V 5 bases short and J 8 bases short, with 15 bases between. Germline V gene sequence: CDR1 SGHVS, CDR2 FNYEAQ. The CDR3 loop spans 14 amino acids. For the CDR3, the DNA is TGTGCCAGCAGCCCTACGGGCTTTCGCGAAAAACTGTTTTTT. Its translation is CASSPTGFREKLFF.

The chain links TRBV7-3 to TRBJ2-5; D uncertain. The length of the CDR3 is 13 residues. The germline V gene has CDR1 SGHTA and CDR2 FQGTGA. Between the trimmed V and J ends, which lost 1 base and 5 bases, there was a span of 8 bases. CDR3 nucleotides: TGTGCCAGCAGCTTAAGGGTGACGGAGACCCAGTACTTC. Translating gives CASSLRVTETQYF.

The genes are TRBV29-1 and TRBJ2-1; D is undetermined. This CDR3 is built from 13 residues. Germline loops: CDR1 SQVTM, CDR2 ANQGSEA. V lost 5 bases, J lost 7 bases, and 15 bases lay in between. The CDR3, as DNA: TGCAGCGTTCGGGCCCAGCTTGGGAATGAGCAGTTCTTC. Its protein product is CSVRAQLGNEQFF.

This chain connects TRBV19 to TRBJ1-5; a weak D match, TRBD1 (5 bases). V was cut by 2 bases and J by 6 bases, with 23 bases left in between. Looked up from germline, CDR1 is LNHDA and CDR2 is SQIVND (reference sequence). The CDR3 runs 18 residues. CDR3 loop: CASSIFSWRRGNSQPQHF. The CDR3 nucleotides are TGTGCCAGTAGTATATTTTCTTGGCGGAGGGGCAATAGTCAGCCCCAGCATTTT.

This chain uses TRBV11-3 with TRBJ2-5, with D possibly matching TRBD2 (6 bases). The V gene's germline CDR1 is SGHNT and CDR2 YENEEA. V was clipped by 5 bases and J by 5 bases, with 21 bases between them. CDR3 length equals 16 residues. The CDR3 is CASSHVGGELRETQYF. The DNA of the CDR3 is TGTGCCAGCAGCCATGTGGGGGGAGAGCTTCGGGAGACCCAGTACTTC.

This clonotype was seen a few times. The chain joins TRBV5-1 to TRBJ2-1; 10 nucleotides line up with TRBD2. The CDR3 runs 15 residues. Germline CDR1 and CDR2: SGHRS and YFSETQ. Losses at the gene ends were 4 bases for V and 4 bases for J; bases not matched to a gene: 5. The CDR3 loop reads CASSIAGGTYNEQFF. The CDR3 nucleotides are TGCGCCAGCAGCATAGCGGGGGGAACTTACAATGAGCAGTTCTTC. Based on the CDR3 plus reference TRBV5-1 and TRBJ2-1, the full variable domain is KAGVTQTPRYLIKTRGQQVTLSCSPISGHRSVSWYQQTPGQGLQFLFEYFSETQRNKGNFPGRFSGRQFSNSRSEMNVSTLELGDSALYLCASSIAGGTYNEQFFGPGTRLTVL.

This chain uses TRBV7-9 with TRBJ2-1; D possibly corresponds to TRBD2 (5 bases). Germline assignment: CDR1 SEHNR and CDR2 FQNEAQ (reference sequence). Trimming shortened V by 2 bases and J by 5 bases, and 13 bases separated the two germline ends. The CDR3 totals 15 residues. Here the CDR3 reads CASSLNGPGDNEQFF. The CDR3 region has the DNA TGTGCCAGCAGCTTAAATGGTCCCGGGGACAATGAGCAGTTCTTC.

Ten or more counts support this clonotype. In nucleotides, the CDR3 is TGTGCCATCAGTACCGGGACAGGGGGAGGCTACACCTTC. It yields the protein CAISTGTGGGYTF. The chain employs TRBV10-3 and TRBJ1-2, with 11 nucleotides matching TRBD1. Germline CDR1 and CDR2: ENHRY and SYGVKD. Trimming at V came to 5 bases and at J to 8 bases, leaving 4 bases not matched to a gene. The CDR3 loop spans 13 amino acids.

This clonotype came up a few times. This chain links TRBV5-4 with TRBJ1-4; a weak D match, TRBD1 (6 bases). The CDR3 spans 13 residues. Looked up from germline, CDR1 is SGHNT and CDR2 is YYREEE (reference sequence). With 7 bases removed from V and 8 bases from J, the gap between germline ends came to 15 bases. This CDR3 reads CASSWGQGEKLFF. Here the CDR3 DNA reads TGTGCCAGCTCCTGGGGACAAGGAGAAAAACTGTTTTTT.

This clonotype has only a few counts. This sequence joins TRBV9 and TRBJ2-5; 10 positions match TRBD2. After removal of 4 bases from V and 9 bases from J, the junction contained 9 bases not matched to a gene. Germline CDR1 and CDR2: SGDLS and YYNGEE. The CDR3 runs to 14 residues. The CDR3 sequence is CASSLSGTSEAQYF. CDR3 DNA sequence: TGTGCCAGCAGCCTTAGCGGGACTAGCGAGGCCCAGTACTTC.

This clonotype was seen repeatedly, ten times or more. V and J are TRBV7-4 and TRBJ2-7; the D is unclear. Germline loops: CDR1 SGHVT, CDR2 SQSDAQ. The V gene lost 5 bases and the J gene lost 3 bases, with 14 bases spanning the gap. The CDR3 covers 14 residues. The CDR3 DNA reads TGTGCCAGCAGCCCAAATGTGGCAGGCTACGAGCAGTACTTC. As protein: CASSPNVAGYEQYF. Together with reference TRBV7-4 and TRBJ2-7, the CDR3 gives the full variable domain: GAGVSQSPRYKVAKRGRDVALRCDSISGHVTLYWYRQTLGQGSEVLTYSQSDAQRDKSGRPSGRFSAERPERSVSTLKIQRTEQGDSAVYLCASSPNVAGYEQYFGPGTRLTVT.

This clonotype has more than one count but fewer than ten. The V call is TRBV20-1, the J call TRBJ2-3, with TRBD2 matching over 8 bases. The CDR3 covers 18 residues. V lost 1 base, J lost 3 bases, and 15 bases stayed unmatched. Germline loops: CDR1 DFQATT, CDR2 SNEGSKA (reference sequence). The CDR3: CSARAQGSAGGRTDTQYF. Here the CDR3 DNA reads TGCAGTGCTAGAGCCCAAGGGTCGGCGGGAGGTAGAACAGATACGCAGTATTTT.

The V and J genes are TRBV12-3 or TRBV12-4 and TRBJ2-3, with TRBD2 identical over 7 bases. This CDR3 has 15 residues. The trim removed 3 bases at V and 1 base at J, leaving 4 bases unmatched. The CDR3 coding sequence is TGTGCCAGCAGTTTGACAGCGGGGCGCACAGATACGCAGTATTTT. Translated, it gives CASSLTAGRTDTQYF.

This clonotype has more than one count but fewer than ten. The J gene is TRBJ2-1, the V gene TRBV6-1; 8 positions match TRBD1. The ends lost 7 bases at V and 6 bases at J; junction bases unmatched: 5. There are 13 residues in the CDR3. Germline V CDR1 and CDR2: MNHNS, SASEGT. The CDR3 loop is CASKDRESNEQFF. The CDR3 DNA is TGTGCCAGCAAGGACAGGGAGTCCAATGAGCAGTTCTTC.

This clonotype was seen repeatedly, ten times or more. This chain joins TRBV10-3 and TRBJ1-1; D is uncertain. CDR1 is ENHRY, CDR2 SYGVKD, per germline. The CDR3 loop spans 14 amino acids. V lost 5 bases and J lost 5, with 15 bases in between. The CDR3 nucleotides are TGTGCCATCAGTCTCCGACACTCCGATACTGAAGCTTTCTTT. Translated, it gives CAISLRHSDTEAFF.